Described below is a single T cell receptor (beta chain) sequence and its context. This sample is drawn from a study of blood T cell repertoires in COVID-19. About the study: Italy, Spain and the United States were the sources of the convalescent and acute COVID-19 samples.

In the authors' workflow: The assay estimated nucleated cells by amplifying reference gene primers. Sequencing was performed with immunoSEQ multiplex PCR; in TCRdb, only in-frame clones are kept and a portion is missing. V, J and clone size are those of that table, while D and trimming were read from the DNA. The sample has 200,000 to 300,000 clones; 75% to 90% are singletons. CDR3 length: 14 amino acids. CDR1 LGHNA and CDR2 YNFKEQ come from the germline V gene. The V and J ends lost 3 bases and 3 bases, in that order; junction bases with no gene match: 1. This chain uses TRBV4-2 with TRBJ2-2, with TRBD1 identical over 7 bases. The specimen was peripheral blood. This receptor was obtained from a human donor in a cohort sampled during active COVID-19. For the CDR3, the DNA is TGTGCCAGCAGCCACGGGACAGACACCGGGGAGCTGTTTTTT. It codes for CASSHGTDTGELFF.